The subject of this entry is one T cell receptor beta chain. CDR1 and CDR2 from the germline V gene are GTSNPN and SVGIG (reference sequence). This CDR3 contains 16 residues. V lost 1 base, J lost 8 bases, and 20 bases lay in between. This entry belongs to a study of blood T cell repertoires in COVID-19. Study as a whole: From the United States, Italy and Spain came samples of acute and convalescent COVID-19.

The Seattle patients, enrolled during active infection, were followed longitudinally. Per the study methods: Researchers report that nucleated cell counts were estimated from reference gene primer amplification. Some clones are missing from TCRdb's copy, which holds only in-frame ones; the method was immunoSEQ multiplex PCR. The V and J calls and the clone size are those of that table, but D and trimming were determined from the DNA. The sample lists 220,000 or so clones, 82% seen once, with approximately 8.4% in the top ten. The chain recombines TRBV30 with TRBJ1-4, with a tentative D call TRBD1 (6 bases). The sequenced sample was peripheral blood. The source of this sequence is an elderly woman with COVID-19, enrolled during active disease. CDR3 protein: CAWSGYKQGPKEKLFF. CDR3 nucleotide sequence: TGTGCCTGGAGTGGGTATAAACAGGGTCCGAAGGAAAAACTGTTTTTT.